The 27 T cell receptor beta chains below come from one sample, sequenced in a study of blood T cell repertoires in COVID-19. Here immunoSEQ multiplex PCR was the method, and the copy in TCRdb shows in-frame clones only, minus some. The sample holds about 70,000 clones, more than 75% seen once. Material for sequencing was peripheral blood. The source is a woman aged 60 to 75 with acute or convalescent COVID-19.

This clone was seen once. The rearrangement uses TRBV13 and TRBJ1-3; D is unclear. CDR1 and CDR2 from the germline V gene are PRHDT and FYEKMQ (reference sequence). Deletions cut 2 bases from V and 0 bases from J, with 14 bases between. The CDR3 spans 17 residues. CDR3 residues: CASSLRAGRNSGNTIYF. CDR3 nucleotide sequence: TGTGCCAGCAGCTTACGGGCGGGTAGAAACTCTGGAAACACCATATATTTT.

The V call is TRBV27, the J call TRBJ2-7, with 10 bases identical to TRBD1. The CDR3 is 14 residues long. V shed 3 bases and J 2 bases; nucleotides not matched to a gene: 1. CDR1 is MNHEY, CDR2 SMNVEV, per germline (reference sequence). The CDR3: CASSLGTGAYEQYF. CDR3 DNA sequence: TGTGCCAGCAGTTTGGGGACAGGGGCCTACGAGCAGTACTTC.

The V gene is TRBV4-1, the J gene TRBJ1-1; no reliable D call. The germline V gene has CDR1 MGHRA and CDR2 YSYEKL. The CDR3 runs to 12 residues. With 0 bases removed from V and 8 bases from J, the gap between germline ends came to 7 bases. The CDR3 DNA follows: TGCGCCAGCAGCCAAGATCGCCGGGAAGCTTTCTTT. Its protein product is CASSQDRREAFF.

The chain is built from TRBV18 and TRBJ2-3, with D perhaps TRBD2 (6 bases). Between the trimmed V and J ends, which lost 5 bases and 4 bases, there was a span of 13 bases. CDR1 is KGHSH and CDR2 is LQKENI in the germline V gene. This CDR3 contains 14 residues. CDR3 sequence: CASSTAGGSDTQYF. CDR3 DNA sequence: TGTGCCAGCTCAACGGCCGGAGGGTCAGATACGCAGTATTTT.

The chain recombines TRBV7-6 with TRBJ1-1; no definite D call. The CDR3 runs 13 residues. Between the trimmed V and J ends, which lost 1 base and 4 bases, there was a span of 7 bases. Looked up from germline, CDR1 is SGHVS and CDR2 is FNYEAQ. CDR3: CASSLGGFTEAFF. The CDR3 DNA sequence: TGTGCCAGCAGCTTAGGAGGGTTCACTGAAGCTTTCTTT.

The chain recombines TRBV29-1 with TRBJ2-1; a possible D gene is TRBD2 (6 bases). Between the trimmed V and J ends, which lost 3 bases and 1 base, there was a span of 10 bases. The CDR3 contains 14 residues. Per germline, CDR1 SQVTM and CDR2 ANQGSEA. The CDR3 sequence is CSVDGGASYNEQFF. The CDR3 nucleotides are TGCAGCGTTGACGGCGGGGCGTCCTACAATGAGCAGTTCTTC.

The J gene is TRBJ2-3, the V gene TRBV5-1; 9 bases are shared with TRBD2. In germline, CDR1 is SGHRS, CDR2 YFSETQ. This CDR3 spans 16 amino acids. V lost 1 base and J lost 1; bases outside the gene matches: 4. In DNA form, the CDR3 reads TGCGCCAGCAGCTTGTGGGAGCGGGGGGGCACAGATACGCAGTATTTT. It specifies CASSLWERGGTDTQYF.

The sample holds one count of this clone. The genes are TRBV29-1 and TRBJ1-2, with TRBD1 matching over 9 bases. J was trimmed by 6 bases and V by 6 bases; bases with no gene match: 5. Germline V gene sequence: CDR1 SQVTM, CDR2 ANQGSEA. The CDR3 has 12 residues. CDR3 sequence reads: CSVGGQGDGYTF. The CDR3 nucleotides are TGCAGCGTGGGGGGACAGGGCGATGGCTACACCTTC.

The gene calls are TRBV7-2 and TRBJ2-1; D gene unclear. The CDR3 has 13 amino acids. Trimming left V 5 bases short and J 0 bases short, with 5 bases between. Germline V gene sequence: CDR1 SGHTA, CDR2 FQGNSA. This CDR3 is CASSRSSYNEQFF. CDR3 nucleotides: TGTGCCAGCAGCAGGAGCTCCTACAATGAGCAGTTCTTC. Full variable domain (remainder filled in from reference TRBV7-2 and TRBJ2-1): GAGVSQSPSNKVTEKGKDVELRCDPISGHTALYWYRQSLGQGLEFLIYFQGNSAPDKSGLPSDRFSAERTGGSVSTLTIQRTQQEDSAVYLCASSRSSYNEQFFGPGTRLTVL.

The rearrangement joins TRBV7-9 to TRBJ1-2; TRBD1 agrees at 9 bases. This CDR3 spans 14 amino acids. Trimming at V came to 5 bases and at J to 6 bases, leaving 7 bases not matched to a gene. CDR1 and CDR2 from the germline V gene are SEHNR and FQNEAQ (reference sequence). The CDR3: CASSQDRGADGYTF. DNA for the CDR3: TGTGCCAGCAGCCAGGACAGGGGAGCGGATGGCTACACCTTC. Looking up the rest from reference TRBV7-9 and TRBJ1-2 gives the full variable domain: DTGVSQNPRHKITKRGQNVTFRCDPISEHNRLYWYRQTLGQGPEFLTYFQNEAQLEKSRLLSDRFSAERPKGSFSTLEIQRTEQGDSAMYLCASSQDRGADGYTFGSGTRLTVV.

V gene TRBV24-1 combines with J gene TRBJ2-1, with 7 bases identical to TRBD1. Germline assignment: CDR1 KGHDR and CDR2 SFDVKD. With V trimmed by 6 bases and J by 2 bases, 3 bases remained unmatched. The CDR3 consists of 14 residues. The DNA of the CDR3 is TGTGCCACCAGTAAGGGGGCCCCCTACAATGAGCAGTTCTTC. Its protein is CATSKGAPYNEQFF.

The genes are TRBV29-1 and TRBJ1-4; maybe TRBD1 (5 bases). Per germline, CDR1 SQVTM and CDR2 ANQGSEA. V was pared by 7 bases and J by 4 bases, with 10 bases between. This CDR3 spans 12 amino acids. In nucleotides, the CDR3 is TGCAGCGGAGTGGGGCTTAATGAAAAACTGTTTTTT. Translating it yields CSGVGLNEKLFF.

This clone came up once. V gene TRBV11-1 combines with J gene TRBJ2-7; D is perhaps TRBD1 (7 bases). The length of the CDR3 is 14 residues. V was pared by 0 bases and J by 3 bases, with 9 bases between. The germline V gene encodes CDR1 SGHAT and CDR2 FQDESV (reference sequence). The CDR3 coding sequence is TGTGCCAGCAGCTTAGCGCGGGACAGCTACGAGCAGTACTTC. Translation: CASSLARDSYEQYF.

The V and J genes are TRBV10-1 and TRBJ2-3; 8 bases line up with TRBD2. CDR1 and CDR2 (germline): WNHNN, SYGVQD (reference sequence). This CDR3 contains 16 residues. The V gene end was trimmed by 2 bases and the J gene end by 1 base; junction bases not matched to a gene: 5. The CDR3: CASSERLAKGTDTQYF. CDR3 coding DNA: TGCGCCAGCAGTGAGAGACTAGCGAAGGGCACAGATACGCAGTATTTT.

This rearrangement joins TRBV7-8 to TRBJ2-7; 7 bases agree with TRBD1. J lost 6 bases, V lost 2 bases, and 7 bases had no gene match. The CDR3 contains 14 residues. Germline V gene sequence: CDR1 SGHVS, CDR2 FQNEAQ. CDR3 in amino acids: CASSLIQGQGEQYF. Written as DNA, the CDR3 is TGTGCCAGCAGCTTAATACAGGGGCAAGGCGAGCAGTACTTC.

This chain uses TRBV7-2 with TRBJ1-1, with D unresolved. CDR1 and CDR2 (germline): SGHTA, FQGNSA. With 0 bases removed from V and 5 bases from J, the gap between germline ends came to 13 bases. The CDR3 totals 15 residues. The CDR3 spells CASSLASGLTTEAFF. CDR3 DNA sequence: TGTGCCAGCAGCTTAGCCTCCGGGTTAACGACTGAAGCTTTCTTT.

This clone was observed a handful of times. The rearrangement uses TRBV12-5 and TRBJ2-2; 8 nucleotides line up with TRBD2. Looked up from germline, CDR1 is LGHNT and CDR2 is FRNRAP. CDR3 length equals 15 residues. The ends lost 3 bases at V and 7 bases at J; junction bases unmatched: 7. As DNA, the CDR3 is TGTGCTAGTGGTTTTGTAAGCGGGGGAATCGGGGAGCTGTTTTTT. Residues: CASGFVSGGIGELFF.

The rearrangement uses TRBV5-1 and TRBJ2-3; 7 bases map to TRBD1. V dropped 5 bases and J dropped 1; count of bases not matched to a gene: 7. The CDR3 has 15 amino acids. Germline V gene lookup returns CDR1 SGHRS and CDR2 YFSETQ. The DNA for the CDR3 is TGCGCCAGCAGTTCCGCCGGGACAGGCACAGATACGCAGTATTTT. It encodes CASSSAGTGTDTQYF.

The rearrangement links TRBV28 to TRBJ1-1; D is undetermined. CDR3 size: 16 residues. V shed 6 bases and J shed 1 base, with 18 bases lying between them. The germline V gene encodes CDR1 MDHEN and CDR2 SYDVKM. The CDR3 DNA is TGTGCCAGCAGCCCATGGCGGGTCGGCCCGAACACTGAAGCTTTCTTT. Its protein product is CASSPWRVGPNTEAFF.

This clone was observed a few times. The J gene is TRBJ1-1, the V gene TRBV7-9; tentatively, D is TRBD1 (5 bases). The CDR3 loop spans 14 amino acids. The V and J ends lost 5 bases and 4 bases respectively, with 14 bases between them. The germline gives CDR1 SEHNR, CDR2 FQNEAQ (reference sequence). The CDR3 is CASSQPKGSTEAFF. Here the CDR3 DNA reads TGTGCCAGCAGCCAACCAAAGGGGTCCACTGAAGCTTTCTTT.

V gene TRBV19 combines with J gene TRBJ2-6; D is unresolved. The CDR3 consists of 15 residues. Trimming pared 6 bases from V and 2 bases from J, leaving 11 bases between. The V gene's germline CDR1 is LNHDA and CDR2 SQIVND (reference sequence). The CDR3 region has the DNA TGTGCCAGTAGCAGGCAGCCCACTGGGGCCAACGTCCTGACTTTC. As protein: CASSRQPTGANVLTF.

This clone was counted a few times. This rearrangement joins TRBV5-6 to TRBJ2-5; 7 bases align to TRBD2. Germline CDR1 SGHDT, CDR2 YYEEEE. CDR3 length equals 14 residues. The V gene end was trimmed by 0 bases and the J gene end by 5 bases; junction bases not matched to a gene: 4. In nucleotides, the CDR3 is TGTGCCAGCAGCTTGGAGGGTAGCGGGGAGACCCAGTACTTC. It yields the protein CASSLEGSGETQYF.

This chain uses TRBV5-1 with TRBJ2-3, with 7 nucleotides matching TRBD2. This CDR3 region has 15 residues. With V trimmed by 4 bases and J by 0 bases, 5 bases remained unmatched. CDR1 and CDR2 from the germline V gene are SGHRS and YFSETQ. The CDR3 sequence: CASSTERGSTDTQYF. The CDR3 region has the DNA TGCGCCAGCAGCACTGAGCGGGGCAGCACAGATACGCAGTATTTT.

V gene TRBV28 combines with J gene TRBJ1-2; 8 nucleotides align to TRBD1. The CDR3 totals 16 residues. CDR1 is MDHEN, CDR2 SYDVKM, per germline. V shed 5 bases and J 1 base; nucleotides not matched to a gene: 9. The CDR3 nucleotides are TGTGCCAGCAGTGTACCCGGGACAGGAGTTAACTATGGCTACACCTTC. Amino acids: CASSVPGTGVNYGYTF.

The chain is built from TRBV7-8 and TRBJ1-5; TRBD1 is a possible D gene (5 bases). The V and J ends lost 6 bases and 4 bases respectively, with 10 bases between them. CDR3 length: 13 amino acids. Per germline, CDR1 SGHVS and CDR2 FQNEAQ. The CDR3 DNA is TGTGCCAGCAGGCCGGGACTGAATCAGCCCCAGCATTTT. It specifies CASRPGLNQPQHF.

The J gene is TRBJ2-7, the V gene TRBV6-5; 10 nucleotides align to TRBD2. The CDR3 consists of 14 residues. V trimming: 5 bases; J trimming: 3 bases; junction bases outside the gene matches: 4. The germline V gene encodes CDR1 MNHEY and CDR2 SVGAGI. CDR3 coding DNA: TGTGCCAGCAGTCTTAGCGGGGGGAACTACGAGCAGTACTTC. Translation: CASSLSGGNYEQYF.

A word on this clone: The same CDR3 can be traced to other DNA sequences in this sample. The gene calls are TRBV5-1 and TRBJ2-5, with unresolved D. The CDR3 is 14 amino acids. Germline loops: CDR1 SGHRS, CDR2 YFSETQ. Trimming shortened V by 0 bases and J by 1 base, and 7 bases separated the two germline ends. The CDR3 sequence: CASSLVAVQETQYF. The CDR3 DNA follows: TGCGCCAGCAGCTTGGTTGCAGTCCAAGAGACCCAGTACTTC.